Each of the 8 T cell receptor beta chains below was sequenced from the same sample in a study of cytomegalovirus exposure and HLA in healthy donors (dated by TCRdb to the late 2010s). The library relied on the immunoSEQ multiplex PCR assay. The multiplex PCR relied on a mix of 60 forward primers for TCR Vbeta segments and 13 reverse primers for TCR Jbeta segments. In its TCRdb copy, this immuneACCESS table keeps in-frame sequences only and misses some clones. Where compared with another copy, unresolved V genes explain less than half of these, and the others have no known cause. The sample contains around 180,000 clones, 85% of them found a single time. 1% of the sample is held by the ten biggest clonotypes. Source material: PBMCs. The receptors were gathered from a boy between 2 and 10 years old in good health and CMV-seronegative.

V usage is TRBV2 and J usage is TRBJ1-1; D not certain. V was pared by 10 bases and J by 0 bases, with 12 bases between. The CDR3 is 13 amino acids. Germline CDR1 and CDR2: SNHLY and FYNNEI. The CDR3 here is CATSRWMNTEAFF. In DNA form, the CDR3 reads TGTGCCACCTCCAGGTGGATGAACACTGAAGCTTTCTTT.

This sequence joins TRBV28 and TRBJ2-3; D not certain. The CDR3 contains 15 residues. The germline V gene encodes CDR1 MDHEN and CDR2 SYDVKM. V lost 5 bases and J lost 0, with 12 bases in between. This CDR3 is CASSPQATSTDTQYF. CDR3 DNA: TGTGCCAGCAGTCCTCAGGCTACGAGCACAGATACGCAGTATTTT.

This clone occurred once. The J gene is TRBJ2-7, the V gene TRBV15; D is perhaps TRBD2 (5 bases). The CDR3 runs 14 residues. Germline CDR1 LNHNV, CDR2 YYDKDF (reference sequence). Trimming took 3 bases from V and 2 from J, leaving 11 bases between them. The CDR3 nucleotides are TGTGCCACCAGCAGCCCGGGATCCGCCTACGAGCAGTACTTC. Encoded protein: CATSSPGSAYEQYF.

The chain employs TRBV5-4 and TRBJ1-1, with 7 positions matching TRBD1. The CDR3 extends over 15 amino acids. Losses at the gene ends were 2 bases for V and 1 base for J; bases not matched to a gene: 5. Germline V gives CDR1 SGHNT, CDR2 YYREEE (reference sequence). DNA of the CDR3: TGTGCCAGCAGCTTAAAGACAGGGACGAACACTGAAGCTTTCTTT. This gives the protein CASSLKTGTNTEAFF.

The CDR3 is CASSPRLAGDEQYF. In DNA form, the CDR3 reads TGTGCCAGCAGCCCCCGGCTAGCGGGGGACGAGCAGTACTTC. The chain has TRBV5-8 and TRBJ2-7, with 10 bases identical to TRBD2. Germline V gene data show CDR1 as SGHTS and CDR2 as YDEGEE. V gave up 4 bases and J gave up 5 bases; unmatched junction bases: 6. The CDR3 contains 14 residues.

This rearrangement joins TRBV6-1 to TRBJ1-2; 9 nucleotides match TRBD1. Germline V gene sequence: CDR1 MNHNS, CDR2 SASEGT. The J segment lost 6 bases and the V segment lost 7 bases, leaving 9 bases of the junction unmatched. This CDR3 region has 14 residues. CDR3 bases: TGTGCCAGCACCCTCGGGACAGGGCGAGATGGCTACACCTTC. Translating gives CASTLGTGRDGYTF.

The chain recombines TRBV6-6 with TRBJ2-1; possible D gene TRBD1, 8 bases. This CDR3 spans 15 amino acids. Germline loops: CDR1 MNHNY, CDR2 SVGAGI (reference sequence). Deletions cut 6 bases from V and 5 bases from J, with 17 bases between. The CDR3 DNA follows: TGTGCCAGCAGCACCGACAGGGGAGGGAACAATGAGCAGTTCTTC. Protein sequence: CASSTDRGGNNEQFF.

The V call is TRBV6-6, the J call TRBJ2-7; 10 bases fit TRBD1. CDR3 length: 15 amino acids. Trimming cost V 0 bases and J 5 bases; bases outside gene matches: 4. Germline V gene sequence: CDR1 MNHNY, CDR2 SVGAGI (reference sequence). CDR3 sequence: CASSYSTGGYNEQYV. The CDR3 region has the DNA TGTGCCAGCAGTTACTCGACAGGGGGCTATAACGAGCAGTACGTC.